The present TCR beta chain was sequenced within a study of human T cells and chemical hapten exposure. Study-wide context: The use of 2% DPC on roughly 2 cm by roughly 2 cm of upper inner arm skin constituted sensitization. Largely, small differences in pooled library volume made per-sample TCR yields vary. Mostly female patients had alopecia areata, totalis or universalis.

Trimming removed 1 base from V and 0 bases from J, with 8 bases in between. Per germline, CDR1 SGDLS and CDR2 YYNGEE. The CDR3 spans 15 residues. This clonotype was seen only a few times. TCRdb processed the RACE reads anew with MiXCR; each CDR3 protein has one entry. The sample has fewer than 200,000 distinct CDR3 sequences, 30% seen once. The time point denotes: pre-sensitization, week 0. Treatment here: therapeutic diphenylcyclopropenone sensitization with weekly scalp DPC. Investigators collected blood before applying each patch test. The gene calls are TRBV9 and TRBJ2-1, with D perhaps given as TRBD1 or TRBD2 (5 bases each). This material consisted of whole blood, taken in connection with sensitization to the hapten diphenylcyclopropenone (DPC). The origin of this receptor is a woman aged 25 to 39 with alopecia areata. Some clones in this sample may be carry-over from other donors' samples. The CDR3 sequence: CASSVSGTSYNEQFF. The CDR3 coding sequence is TGTGCCAGCAGCGTATCCGGGACCTCCTACAATGAGCAGTTCTTC.